Shown below are 11 T cell receptor beta chains from a single sample sequenced in a study of CD8+ T cells in alopecia areata. Extracted from the samples, RNA was reverse transcribed into cDNA to serve as the sequencing template. The repertoire was sequenced with immunoSEQ multiplex PCR; TCRdb's copy has only in-frame clones and lacks some. The sample has 150,000 to 190,000 clones, around 50% seen once. Material: CD8+ T cells sorted from blood, obtained at week 0. Source of these receptors: a human donor with alopecia areata.

The chain carries TRBV11-2 and TRBJ2-3; the D is unclear. V dropped 1 base and J dropped 2 bases, with 7 bases sitting between them. The CDR3 covers 14 residues. Germline-derived CDR1 and CDR2 are SGHAT and FQNNGV. The CDR3 is CASSLGRNTDTQYF. In DNA, the CDR3 is TGTGCCAGCAGCTTAGGACGGAACACAGATACGCAGTATTTT.

The rearrangement links TRBV27 to TRBJ1-6; 11 positions match TRBD1. The V gene end was trimmed by 4 bases and the J gene end by 6 bases; junction bases not matched to a gene: 5. Germline V gene lookup returns CDR1 MNHEY and CDR2 SMNVEV (reference sequence). CDR3 length: 16 amino acids. The CDR3 protein is CASSSRTGGGNSPLHF. Written as DNA, the CDR3 is TGTGCCAGCAGTTCGCGGACAGGGGGCGGTAATTCACCCCTCCACTTT.

Only a few counts were recorded for this clone. The V and J genes are TRBV2 and TRBJ2-1, with TRBD2 matching 9 bases. The trim removed 6 bases at V and 0 bases at J, leaving 6 bases unmatched. The CDR3 extends over 16 amino acids. The germline V gene encodes CDR1 SNHLY and CDR2 FYNNEI. The CDR3 region is CASSQFSGSSYNEQFF. The DNA of the CDR3 is TGTGCCAGCAGCCAATTTAGCGGGAGCTCCTACAATGAGCAGTTCTTC.

V is TRBV29-1 and J is TRBJ1-4; TRBD1 matches 9 bases. Germline V CDR1 and CDR2: SQVTM, ANQGSEA. Trimming removed 7 bases from V and 6 bases from J; junction bases left unmatched: 9. The CDR3 length is 14 residues. This CDR3 reads CSGVDRGNHEKLFF. The DNA of the CDR3 is TGCAGCGGTGTAGACAGGGGGAATCATGAAAAACTGTTTTTT.

This chain uses TRBV20-1 with TRBJ2-7; no clear D gene. There are 11 residues in the CDR3. Germline loops: CDR1 DFQATT, CDR2 SNEGSKA (reference sequence). V was trimmed by 3 bases and J by 3 bases, leaving 6 bases between them. For the CDR3, the DNA is TGCAGTGCTAGCGTAGGCTACGAGCAGTACTTC. This sequence encodes CSASVGYEQYF.

V gene TRBV29-1 combines with J gene TRBJ1-1; no reliable D call. The CDR3 is 11 residues long. CDR1 and CDR2 from the germline V gene are SQVTM and ANQGSEA. Trimming took 6 bases from V and 8 from J, leaving 13 bases between them. CDR3 amino acids: CSVRARGEAFF. In nucleotides, the CDR3 is TGCAGCGTCCGGGCCCGGGGAGAAGCTTTCTTT.

This clone was counted a few times. This chain links TRBV7-9 with TRBJ2-1; weak D call: TRBD2 (5 bases). CDR1 is SEHNR, CDR2 FQNEAQ, per germline (reference sequence). The CDR3 is 18 residues long. V gave up 2 bases and J gave up 7 bases, with 24 bases separating them. Here the CDR3 DNA reads TGTGCCAGCAGCTTAAGGGCGGACTGGGCTAGTGGCCTAAATGAGCAGTTCTTC. It codes for CASSLRADWASGLNEQFF. The full variable domain, its missing parts supplied by reference TRBV7-9 and TRBJ2-1, is DTGVSQNPRHKITKRGQNVTFRCDPISEHNRLYWYRQTLGQGPEFLTYFQNEAQLEKSRLLSDRFSAERPKGSFSTLEIQRTEQGDSAMYLCASSLRADWASGLNEQFFGPGTRLTVL.

This chain connects TRBV5-6 to TRBJ2-3; no reliable D call. V was cut by 0 bases and J by 3 bases, with 14 bases left in between. CDR3 length: 16 residues. Germline V gives CDR1 SGHDT, CDR2 YYEEEE. The DNA of the CDR3 is TGTGCCAGCAGCTTGGCCGGAACTTATGGGACAGATACGCAGTATTTT. This codes for CASSLAGTYGTDTQYF.

V gene TRBV27 combines with J gene TRBJ2-7; TRBD2 matches 13 bases. The V gene end was trimmed by 4 bases and the J gene end by 5 bases; junction bases not matched to a gene: 5. The CDR3 spans 15 residues. CDR1 and CDR2 (germline): MNHEY, SMNVEV (reference sequence). CDR3 DNA: TGTGCCAGCAGTTCTACTAGCGGGGGGGCCGACGAGCAGTACTTC. Amino acid sequence: CASSSTSGGADEQYF.

The chain joins TRBV7-3 to TRBJ2-7; 10 bases are a match to TRBD2. Germline V gene data show CDR1 as SGHTA and CDR2 as FQGTGA. This CDR3 has 14 residues. V shed 5 bases and J 3 bases; nucleotides not matched to a gene: 4. CDR3 protein: CASSPSGGDYEQYF. In DNA form, the CDR3 reads TGTGCCAGCAGCCCCAGCGGGGGGGACTACGAGCAGTACTTC.

The rearrangement links TRBV13 to TRBJ1-2, with D possibly being TRBD1 (6 bases). The CDR3 covers 16 residues. With 8 bases removed from V and 0 bases from J, the gap between germline ends came to 19 bases. Germline V gene data show CDR1 as PRHDT and CDR2 as FYEKMQ (reference sequence). CDR3 region: CASGARGDPANYGYTF. CDR3 bases: TGTGCCAGCGGGGCCAGGGGAGACCCAGCTAACTATGGCTACACCTTC.